These 9 T cell receptor beta chains were all obtained from the same sample, sequenced in a study of T cell responses to AZD1222 COVID-19 vaccine. TCRdb's table, derived via immunoSEQ multiplex PCR, lists solely in-frame clones and lacks some. The repertoire includes over 100,000 clones, 90% of them detected once, and less than 8.5% sits in the top ten. The material was peripheral blood, obtained on day 0 of AZD1222 vaccination. These receptors were taken from an adult in good health.

J is TRBJ2-3 and V is TRBV10-1; 9 bases agree with TRBD2. From germline, CDR1 is WNHNN and CDR2 SYGVQD (reference sequence). V shed 2 bases and J 2 bases; nucleotides not matched to a gene: 5. The CDR3 is 16 amino acids. The CDR3 here is CASSEKERGATDTQYF. In DNA, the CDR3 is TGCGCCAGCAGTGAGAAGGAGCGGGGGGCCACAGATACGCAGTATTTT.

The rearrangement uses TRBV30 and TRBJ1-1; TRBD1 is a possible D gene (6 bases). Germline values: CDR1 GTSNPN, CDR2 SVGIG (reference sequence). The length of the CDR3 is 12 residues. V was pared by 3 bases and J by 4 bases, with 9 bases between. The chain's CDR3 is CAWSKGVTEAFF. The CDR3 nucleotides read TGTGCCTGGAGCAAGGGGGTCACTGAAGCTTTCTTT. Full variable domain (missing parts from reference TRBV30 and TRBJ1-1): SQTIHQWPATLVQPVGSPLSLECTVEGTSNPNLYWYRQAAGRGLQLLFYSVGIGQISSEVPQNLSASRPQDRQFILSSKKLLLSDSGFYLCAWSKGVTEAFFGQGTRLTVV.

This clone occurred once. This chain links TRBV7-9 with TRBJ1-2; 11 positions agree with TRBD1. The CDR3 extends over 15 amino acids. Germline CDR1 reads SEHNR; CDR2 reads FQNEAQ (reference sequence). The V gene end was trimmed by 5 bases and the J gene end by 8 bases; junction bases not matched to a gene: 10. The CDR3 sequence is CASSPRTGGERGYTF. The CDR3, as DNA: TGTGCCAGCAGCCCCAGGACAGGGGGCGAACGAGGCTACACCTTC.

The rearrangement uses TRBV9 and TRBJ2-1; D is perhaps TRBD2 (5 bases). Germline-derived CDR1 and CDR2 are SGDLS and YYNGEE. The CDR3 contains 15 residues. The V gene lost 2 bases and the J gene lost 1 base, with 10 bases spanning the gap. CDR3 residues: CASSVSGSSYNEQFF. The CDR3 nucleotides are TGTGCCAGCAGCGTGAGCGGTTCATCCTACAATGAGCAGTTCTTC. Full variable domain (rest looked up from reference TRBV9 and TRBJ2-1): DSGVTQTPKHLITATGQRVTLRCSPRSGDLSVYWYQQSLDQGLQFLIQYYNGEERAKGNILERFSAQQFPDLHSELNLSSLELGDSALYFCASSVSGSSYNEQFFGPGTRLTVL.

The chain uses TRBV6-2 or TRBV6-3 and TRBJ2-7; either TRBD1 or TRBD2 may fit D (5 bases each). With 4 bases removed from V and 2 bases from J, the gap between germline ends came to 15 bases. The length of the CDR3 is 15 residues. Germline V lookup: CDR1 MNHEY, CDR2 SVGEGT. The CDR3 here is CASSFDSWDAYEQYF. In DNA form, the CDR3 reads TGTGCCAGCAGTTTCGACTCGTGGGACGCCTACGAGCAGTACTTC.

The genes are TRBV2 and TRBJ2-7; 7 positions match TRBD1. Germline V gene sequence: CDR1 SNHLY, CDR2 FYNNEI. Trimming at V came to 10 bases and at J to 10 bases, leaving 16 bases not matched to a gene. The CDR3 sequence is 13 residues long. The CDR3 loop is CAILPQGLPNQYF. CDR3 coding DNA: TGTGCCATTCTCCCACAGGGGCTGCCCAACCAGTACTTC.

The CDR3 loop is CASSLTGESYGYTF. The DNA of the CDR3 is TGTGCCAGCAGTTTAACAGGGGAAAGCTATGGCTACACCTTC. The chain carries TRBV27 and TRBJ1-2, with TRBD1 matching over 7 bases. The germline CDR1 and CDR2 sequences are MNHEY and SMNVEV (reference sequence). J gave up 4 bases and V 2 bases, and 4 bases lay outside the gene matches. The CDR3 consists of 14 residues.

V usage is TRBV28 and J usage is TRBJ1-2; no reliable D call. CDR1 is MDHEN, CDR2 SYDVKM, per germline. The CDR3 spans 12 residues. With 7 bases removed from V and 0 bases from J, the gap between germline ends came to 6 bases. This CDR3 is CASIRANYGYTF. Here the CDR3 DNA reads TGTGCCAGCATAAGGGCTAACTATGGCTACACCTTC.

V is TRBV4-3 and J is TRBJ1-6; no definite D call. Germline lookup yields CDR1 LGHNA and CDR2 YSLEER. V lost 3 bases to trimming and J lost 9 bases, with 9 bases between them. CDR3 size: 13 residues. The CDR3 sequence: CASSQGEGSPLHF. CDR3 nucleotide sequence: TGCGCCAGCAGCCAGGGAGAGGGTTCACCCCTCCACTTT.